The rows below give T cell receptor beta chains drawn from one sample of a study of CD8 T cells in ankylosing spondylitis. TCRdb re-called the 5' RACE reads with MiXCR, one entry per CDR3 protein. The sample includes tens of thousands of distinct CDR3 sequences, around 17% of them seen just once. The source material was blood. The receptors were gathered from a male donor with ankylosing spondylitis or in good health (not recorded which). Each CDR3 is given with its conserved first and last residue. The D gene is left open where the match is weak. The size of a clone is reported for some rows only, either as once, few or many, or as a class for expanded clones.

D,length,J,size,V,DNA,CDR3
TRBD2,15,TRBJ2-3,few,TRBV7-2,TGTGCCAGCAGCTTAGTAGCGGGACCCACAGATACGCAGTATTTT,CASSLVAGPTDTQYF
-,16,TRBJ2-1,-,TRBV7-2,TGTGCCAGCAGCTCCAGCTCCCTGCACAGTCCCCTGGAGCAGTTCTTC,CASSSSSLHSPLEQFF
TRBD2,15,TRBJ2-5,few,TRBV4-3,TGCGCCAGCAGCCGGGGGACTAGCGGGAGAGAGACCCAGTACTTC,CASSRGTSGRETQYF
TRBD2,16,TRBJ2-3,few,TRBV20-1,TGCAGTGCTAGATTACCGGGACTAGCCCGCCGGGGTACGCAGTATTTT,CSARLPGLARRGTQYF
-,13,TRBJ1-1,many,TRBV29-1,TGCAGCGTTAGTAGTACAGCGAACACTGAAGCTTTCTTT,CSVSSTANTEAFF
-,14,TRBJ2-2,few,TRBV12-5,TGTGCTAGTCGGCCGGGCAGGTCCGCCGGGGAGCTGTTTTTT,CASRPGRSAGELFF
-,15,TRBJ2-1,once,TRBV19,TGTGCCAGTAGTACGGACTACCAACCCTACAATGAGCAGTTCTTC,CASSTDYQPYNEQFF
-,12,TRBJ2-1,many,TRBV14,TGTGCCAGCAGCCAACTTCTAGGTGAGCAGTTCTTC,CASSQLLGEQFF
TRBD1,14,TRBJ1-2,many,TRBV7-2,TGTGCCAGCAGACTGGGACAGGGTGCGGGAGGCTACACCTTC,CASRLGQGAGGYTF
-,13,TRBJ2-5,many,TRBV7-9,TGTGCCAGCAGCTCCCGGACCCAAGAGACCCAGTACTTC,CASSSRTQETQYF
TRBD1,14,TRBJ2-1,-,TRBV5-4,TGTGCCAGCAGCTCGGGACAGGGAGGCAATGAGCAGTTCTTC,CASSSGQGGNEQFF
TRBD1,15,TRBJ2-2,many,TRBV12-3/TRBV12-4,TGTGCCAGCAAGGCGGGGACAGGGGGCACCGGGGAGCTGTTTTTT,CASKAGTGGTGELFF
-,15,TRBJ2-3,many,TRBV9,TGTGCCAGCAGCGTACAGGGTGGTAGCACAGATACGCAGTATTTT,CASSVQGGSTDTQYF
-,15,TRBJ2-2,-,TRBV18,TGTGCCAGTACTGGGACGGCCACGAACACCGGGGAGCTGTTTTTT,CASTGTATNTGELFF
TRBD1,14,TRBJ1-1,few,TRBV7-9,TGTGCCAGCAGCTTAGCGACAGGGGAAACTGAAGCTTTCTTT,CASSLATGETEAFF
TRBD2,13,TRBJ2-1,-,TRBV15,TGTGCCACCAGTCCTAGCGGGAACAATGAGCAGTTCTTC,CATSPSGNNEQFF
-,14,TRBJ1-5,once,TRBV7-6,TGTGCCAGCAGCATCGGAGGCCCTAATCAGCCCCAGCATTTT,CASSIGGPNQPQHF
-,14,TRBJ1-4,many,TRBV5-1,TGCGCCAGCAGCTTCGGCAGCCCAGGAGAAAAACTGTTTTTT,CASSFGSPGEKLFF
TRBD1,14,TRBJ2-2,-,TRBV6-2/TRBV6-3,TGTGCCAGTACTACAGGGGGCCACACCGGGGAGCTGTTTTTT,CASTTGGHTGELFF
-,11,TRBJ2-3,-,TRBV20-1,TGCAGGCTCAAAGGCCCCGGTACGCAGTATTTT,CRLKGPGTQYF
TRBD1,15,TRBJ1-3,-,TRBV20-1,TGCAGTGCTAGGGACAGGGGGCGGTACGGAAACACCATATATTTT,CSARDRGRYGNTIYF
-,16,TRBJ2-5,-,TRBV5-4,TGTGCCAGCAGCTTGGCGACCGTTTATGCTCCCGAGACCCAGTACTTC,CASSLATVYAPETQYF
-,15,TRBJ2-2,-,TRBV6-1,TGTGCCAGCAGTGAACGGCAGATGAACACCGGGGAGCTGTTTTTT,CASSERQMNTGELFF
TRBD1,13,TRBJ1-1,-,TRBV5-1,TGCGCCAGCAAGACCAACAGGGGTCTGGAAGCTTTCTTT,CASKTNRGLEAFF
-,14,TRBJ2-1,-,TRBV5-1,TGCGCCAGCAGCCCGGGACTCCTCCACAATGAGCAGTTCTTC,CASSPGLLHNEQFF
TRBD1,14,TRBJ1-1,-,TRBV7-2,TGTGCCAGCAGCTTCCAGGGGGCGGACACTGAAGCTTTCTTT,CASSFQGADTEAFF
-,16,TRBJ1-5,many,TRBV15,TGTGCCACCAGCAGAGAAGGGGCAGCCTTCAATCAGCCCCAGCATTTT,CATSREGAAFNQPQHF
-,14,TRBJ1-1,few,TRBV7-9,TGTGCCAGCCATTTAGGGCAGGTGAACACTGAAGCTTTCTTT,CASHLGQVNTEAFF
-,11,TRBJ2-2,many,TRBV20-1,TGCAGTGCCCTGAACACCGGGGAGCTGTTTTTT,CSALNTGELFF
-,15,TRBJ2-7,many,TRBV6-5,TGTGCCAGCAGTTATATAACCGGGGCCGCCTACGAGCAGTACTTC,CASSYITGAAYEQYF
-,14,TRBJ1-2,many,TRBV4-3,TGCGCCAGCAGCCAAACCCGGAAGGCGTATGGCTACACCTTC,CASSQTRKAYGYTF
TRBD1,15,TRBJ2-2,many,TRBV6-5,TGTGCCAGCAGTTTACAGGGGTTAGTTACCGGGGAGCTGTTTTTT,CASSLQGLVTGELFF
-,14,TRBJ1-4,few,TRBV29-1,TGCAGCGCCCGTCCGGGACGGGGGAATGAAAAACTGTTTTTT,CSARPGRGNEKLFF
TRBD2,12,TRBJ2-7,-,TRBV28,TGTGCTGCTAGCGGGAGCACCTACGAGCAGTACTTC,CAASGSTYEQYF
TRBD2,15,TRBJ2-7,-,TRBV6-2/TRBV6-3,TGTGCCAGCAGTTACGTGGGAGGGAGCTCCTACGAGCAGTACTTC,CASSYVGGSSYEQYF
-,16,TRBJ2-3,few,TRBV7-9,TGTGCCAGCAGCTTTTCCCCGGGCCAGGGTCGAGATACGCAGTATTTT,CASSFSPGQGRDTQYF
-,13,TRBJ2-5,once,TRBV25-1,TGTGCCAGCAGTGAAGACCATGATCAGACCCAGTACTTC,CASSEDHDQTQYF
-,13,TRBJ2-3,few,TRBV5-5,TGTGCCAGCAGCGTCCAGACGGAGAGTACGCAGTATTTT,CASSVQTESTQYF
TRBD1,14,TRBJ2-2,-,TRBV20-1,TGCAGTGCCGAGACAGGGGAATTCACCGGGGAGCTGTTTTTT,CSAETGEFTGELFF
-,13,TRBJ2-7,-,TRBV25-1,TGTGCCAGCAGTGGTGAACCCAACTACGAGCAGTACTTC,CASSGEPNYEQYF
TRBD1,14,TRBJ2-1,-,TRBV25-1,TGTGCCAGCAGCGACAGGGGGAAGTACAATGAGCAGTTCTTC,CASSDRGKYNEQFF
-,14,TRBJ2-1,few,TRBV14,TGTGCCAGCAGCCAAGGTTCCAGGGCACGAGAGCAGTTCTTC,CASSQGSRAREQFF
-,13,TRBJ2-2,-,TRBV6-6,TGTGCCAGCAGTGACCCATCGACCGGGGAGCTGTTTTTT,CASSDPSTGELFF
TRBD2,14,TRBJ2-1,few,TRBV20-1,TGCAGTGCTAGGAAGCGGGGGAGATACAATGAGCAGTTCTTC,CSARKRGRYNEQFF
TRBD2,16,TRBJ2-2,few,TRBV12-3/TRBV12-4,TGTGCCAGCACTCCGACTAGCGGGCTAAACACCGGGGAGCTGTTTTTT,CASTPTSGLNTGELFF
-,15,TRBJ2-2,-,TRBV7-9,TGTGCCAGCAGCTTGGCGGGGACTGACACCGGGGAGCTGTTTTTT,CASSLAGTDTGELFF
-,13,TRBJ2-2,many,TRBV5-1,TGCGCCAGCAGCGAAGGTCCTGGCGGGGAGCTGTTTTTT,CASSEGPGGELFF